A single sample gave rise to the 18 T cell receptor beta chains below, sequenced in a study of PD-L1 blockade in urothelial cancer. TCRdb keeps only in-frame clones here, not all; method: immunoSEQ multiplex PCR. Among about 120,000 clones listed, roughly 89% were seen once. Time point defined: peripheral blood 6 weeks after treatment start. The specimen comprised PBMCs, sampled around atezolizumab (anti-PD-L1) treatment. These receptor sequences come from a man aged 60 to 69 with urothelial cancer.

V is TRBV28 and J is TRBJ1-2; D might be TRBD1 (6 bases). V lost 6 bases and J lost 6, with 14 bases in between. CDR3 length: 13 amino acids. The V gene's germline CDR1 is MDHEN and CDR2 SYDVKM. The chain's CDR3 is CASRMGGPDGYTF. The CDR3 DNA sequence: TGTGCCAGCAGGATGGGGGGGCCCGATGGCTACACCTTC.

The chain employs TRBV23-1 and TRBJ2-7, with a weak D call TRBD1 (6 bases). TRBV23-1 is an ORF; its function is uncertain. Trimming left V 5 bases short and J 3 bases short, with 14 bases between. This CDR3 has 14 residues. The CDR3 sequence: CASSAADRLYEQYF. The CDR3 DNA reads TGCGCCAGCAGTGCCGCTGACAGGCTCTACGAGCAGTACTTC.

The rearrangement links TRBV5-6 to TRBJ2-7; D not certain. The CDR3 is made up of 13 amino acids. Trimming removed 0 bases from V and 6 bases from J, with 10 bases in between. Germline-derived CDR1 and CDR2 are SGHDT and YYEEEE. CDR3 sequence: CASSLAVRSEQYF. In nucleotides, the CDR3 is TGTGCCAGCAGCTTGGCCGTCCGGAGCGAGCAGTACTTC.

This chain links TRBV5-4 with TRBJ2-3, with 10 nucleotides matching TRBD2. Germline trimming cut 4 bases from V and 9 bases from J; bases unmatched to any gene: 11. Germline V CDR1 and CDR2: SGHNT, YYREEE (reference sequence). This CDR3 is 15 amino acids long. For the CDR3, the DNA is TGTGCCAGCAGCGGACTAGCGGATACCCAGGGGACGCAGTATTTT. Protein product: CASSGLADTQGTQYF.

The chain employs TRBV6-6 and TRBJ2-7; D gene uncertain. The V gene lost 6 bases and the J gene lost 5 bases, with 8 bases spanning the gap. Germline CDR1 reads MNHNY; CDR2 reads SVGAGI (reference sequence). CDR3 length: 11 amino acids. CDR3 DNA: TGTGCCAGCAGCCCTAGAAACGAGCAGTACTTC. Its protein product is CASSPRNEQYF.

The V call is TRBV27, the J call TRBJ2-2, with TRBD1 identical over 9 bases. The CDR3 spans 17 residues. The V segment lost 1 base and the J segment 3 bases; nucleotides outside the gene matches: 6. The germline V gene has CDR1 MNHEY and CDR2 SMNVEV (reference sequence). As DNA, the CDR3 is TGTGCCAGCAGTTTATGGGGGACAGGGTGGGACACCGGGGAGCTGTTTTTT. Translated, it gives CASSLWGTGWDTGELFF.

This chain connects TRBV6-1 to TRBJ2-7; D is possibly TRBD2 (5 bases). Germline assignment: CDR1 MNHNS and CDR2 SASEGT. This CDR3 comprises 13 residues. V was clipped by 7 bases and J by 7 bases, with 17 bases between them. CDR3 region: CASTNDGTGEQYF. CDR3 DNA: TGTGCCAGCACTAATGACGGAACGGGGGAGCAGTACTTC.

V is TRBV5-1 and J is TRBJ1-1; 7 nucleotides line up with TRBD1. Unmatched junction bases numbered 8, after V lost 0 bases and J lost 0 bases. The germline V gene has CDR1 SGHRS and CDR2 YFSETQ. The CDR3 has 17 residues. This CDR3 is CASSLGATGAMNTEAFF. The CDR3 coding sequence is TGCGCCAGCAGCTTGGGTGCTACAGGGGCGATGAACACTGAAGCTTTCTTT.

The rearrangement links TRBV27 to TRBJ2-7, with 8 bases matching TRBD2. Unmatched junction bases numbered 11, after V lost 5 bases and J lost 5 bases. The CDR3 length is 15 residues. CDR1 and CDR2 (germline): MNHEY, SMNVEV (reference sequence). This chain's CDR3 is CASSPLAAGAHEQYF. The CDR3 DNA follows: TGTGCCAGCAGTCCCCTCGCAGCGGGAGCCCACGAGCAGTACTTC.

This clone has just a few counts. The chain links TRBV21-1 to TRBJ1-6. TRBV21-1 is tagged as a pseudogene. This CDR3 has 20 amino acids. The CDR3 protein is CASSKDWAGPGVELDSPLHF. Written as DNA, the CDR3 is TGTGCCAGCAGCAAAGATTGGGCAGGCCCGGGGGTAGAGTTGGATTCACCCCTCCACTTT.

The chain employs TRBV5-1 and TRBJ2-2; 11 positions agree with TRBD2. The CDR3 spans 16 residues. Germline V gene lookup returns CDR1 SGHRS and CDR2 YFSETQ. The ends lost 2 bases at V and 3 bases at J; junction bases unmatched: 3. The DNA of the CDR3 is TGCGCCAGCAGCTTCGAGACTAGCGGGGACACCGGGGAGCTGTTTTTT. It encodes CASSFETSGDTGELFF.

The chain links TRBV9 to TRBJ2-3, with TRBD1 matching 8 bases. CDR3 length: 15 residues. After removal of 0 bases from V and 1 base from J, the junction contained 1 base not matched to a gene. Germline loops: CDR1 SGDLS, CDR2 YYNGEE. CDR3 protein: CASSVGGQGTDTQYF. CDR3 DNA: TGTGCCAGCAGCGTAGGGGGACAGGGCACAGATACGCAGTATTTT.

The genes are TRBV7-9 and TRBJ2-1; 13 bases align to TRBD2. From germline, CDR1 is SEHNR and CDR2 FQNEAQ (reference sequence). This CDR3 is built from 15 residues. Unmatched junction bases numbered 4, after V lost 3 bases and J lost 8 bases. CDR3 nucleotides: TGTGCCAGCAGCTTCAGGACTAGCGGGAGCCATGAGCAGTTCTTC. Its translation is CASSFRTSGSHEQFF.

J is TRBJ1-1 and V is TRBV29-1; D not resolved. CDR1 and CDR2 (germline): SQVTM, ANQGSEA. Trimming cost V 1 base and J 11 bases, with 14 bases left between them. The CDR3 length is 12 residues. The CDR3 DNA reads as TGCAGCGTTGAAGGAATGGGCGGGATCGCTTTCTTT. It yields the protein CSVEGMGGIAFF.

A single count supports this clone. CDR3 in DNA: TGTGCCAGCAGTACTAGCGGGGGGCTTCCATATGAGCAGTTCTTC. This sequence encodes CASSTSGGLPYEQFF. The genes are TRBV6-1 and TRBJ2-1; TRBD2 matches 12 bases. There are 15 residues in the CDR3. J lost 8 bases, V lost 5 bases, and 7 bases had no gene match. Germline lookup yields CDR1 MNHNS and CDR2 SASEGT.

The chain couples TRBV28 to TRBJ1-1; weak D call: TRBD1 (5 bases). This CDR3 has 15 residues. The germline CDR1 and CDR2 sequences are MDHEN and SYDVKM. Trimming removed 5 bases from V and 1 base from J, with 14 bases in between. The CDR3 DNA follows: TGTGCCAGCAGTGAACTCATCGGACAGAACACTGAAGCTTTCTTT. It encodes CASSELIGQNTEAFF.

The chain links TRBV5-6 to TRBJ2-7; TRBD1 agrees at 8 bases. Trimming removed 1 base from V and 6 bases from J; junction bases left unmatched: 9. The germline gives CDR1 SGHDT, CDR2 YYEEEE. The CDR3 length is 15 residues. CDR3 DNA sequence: TGTGCCAGCAGCTTGTGGGGGCAGGGGGCGATCGAGCAGTACTTC. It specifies CASSLWGQGAIEQYF.

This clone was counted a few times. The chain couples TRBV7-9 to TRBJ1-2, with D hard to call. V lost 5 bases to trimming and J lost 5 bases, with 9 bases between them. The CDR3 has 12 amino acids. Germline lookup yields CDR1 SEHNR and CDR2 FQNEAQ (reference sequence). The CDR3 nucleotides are TGTGCCAGCAGCCCACAACAGTATGGCTACACCTTC. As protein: CASSPQQYGYTF. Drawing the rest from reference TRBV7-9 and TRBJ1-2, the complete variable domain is DTGVSQNPRHKITKRGQNVTFRCDPISEHNRLYWYRQTLGQGPEFLTYFQNEAQLEKSRLLSDRFSAERPKGSFSTLEIQRTEQGDSAMYLCASSPQQYGYTFGSGTRLTVV.